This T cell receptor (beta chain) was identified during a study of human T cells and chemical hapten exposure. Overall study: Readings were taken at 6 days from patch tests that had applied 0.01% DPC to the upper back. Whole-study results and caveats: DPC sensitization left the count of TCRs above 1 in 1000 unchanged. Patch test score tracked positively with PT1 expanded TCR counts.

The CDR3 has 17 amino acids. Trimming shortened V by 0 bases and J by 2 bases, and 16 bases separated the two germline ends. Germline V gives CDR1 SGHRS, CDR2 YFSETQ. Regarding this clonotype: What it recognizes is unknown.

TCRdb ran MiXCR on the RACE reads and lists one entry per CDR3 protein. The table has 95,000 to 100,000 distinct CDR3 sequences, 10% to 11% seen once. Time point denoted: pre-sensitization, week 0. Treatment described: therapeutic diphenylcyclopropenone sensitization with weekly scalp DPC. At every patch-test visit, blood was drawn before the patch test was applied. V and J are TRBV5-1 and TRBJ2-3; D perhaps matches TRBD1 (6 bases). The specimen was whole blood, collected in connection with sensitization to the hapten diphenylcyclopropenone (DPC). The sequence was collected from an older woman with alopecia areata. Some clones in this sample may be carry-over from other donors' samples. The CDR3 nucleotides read TGCGCCAGCAGCTTGGGGTCGTCAGGGGCGAACACAGATACGCAGTATTTT. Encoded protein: CASSLGSSGANTDTQYF.